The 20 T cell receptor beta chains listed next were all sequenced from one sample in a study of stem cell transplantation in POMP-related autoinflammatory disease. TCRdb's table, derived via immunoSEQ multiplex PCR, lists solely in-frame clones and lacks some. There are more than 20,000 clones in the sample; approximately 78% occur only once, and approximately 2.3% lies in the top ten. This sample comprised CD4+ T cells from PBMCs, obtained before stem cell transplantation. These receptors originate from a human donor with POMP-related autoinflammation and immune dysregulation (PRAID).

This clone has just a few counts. The CDR3 DNA reads TGTGCCAGCATGAAGGGGTCCGTCTCCTATAATTCACCCCTCCACTTT. It translates to CASMKGSVSYNSPLHF. The rearrangement links TRBV2 to TRBJ1-6, with D possibly being TRBD1 (5 bases). Trimming took 7 bases from V and 0 from J, leaving 13 bases between them. The germline gives CDR1 SNHLY, CDR2 FYNNEI. This CDR3 region has 16 residues.

In DNA form, the CDR3 reads TGCAGCGTGGGACAGGGAGAAAAACTGTTTTTT. Translated: CSVGQGEKLFF. V is TRBV29-1 and J is TRBJ1-4, with 9 bases matching TRBD1. Germline trimming cut 6 bases from V and 8 bases from J; bases unmatched to any gene: 1. The germline V gene encodes CDR1 SQVTM and CDR2 ANQGSEA. The CDR3 totals 11 residues.

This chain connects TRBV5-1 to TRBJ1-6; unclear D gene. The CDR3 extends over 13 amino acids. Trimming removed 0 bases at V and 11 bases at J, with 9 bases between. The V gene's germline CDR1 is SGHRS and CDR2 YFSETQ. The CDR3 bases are TGCGCCAGCAGCTTGGGTGGCGAGACACCCCTCCACTTT. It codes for CASSLGGETPLHF.

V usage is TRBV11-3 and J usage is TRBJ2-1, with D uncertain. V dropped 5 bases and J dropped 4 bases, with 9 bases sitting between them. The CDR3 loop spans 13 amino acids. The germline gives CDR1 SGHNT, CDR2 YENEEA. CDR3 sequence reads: CASSLGPYNEQFF. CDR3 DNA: TGTGCCAGCAGCCTAGGGCCTTACAATGAGCAGTTCTTC.

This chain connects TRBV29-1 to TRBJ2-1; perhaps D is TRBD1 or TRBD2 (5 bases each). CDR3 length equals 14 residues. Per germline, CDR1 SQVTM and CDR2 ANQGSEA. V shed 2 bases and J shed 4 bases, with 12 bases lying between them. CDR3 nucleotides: TGCAGCGTTGAACGGCCAGGGAGATACAATGAGCAGTTCTTC. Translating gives CSVERPGRYNEQFF.

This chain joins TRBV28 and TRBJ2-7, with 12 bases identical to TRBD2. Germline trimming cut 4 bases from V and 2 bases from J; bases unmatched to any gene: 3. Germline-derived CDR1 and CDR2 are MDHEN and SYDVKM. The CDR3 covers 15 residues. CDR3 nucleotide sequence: TGTGCCAGCAGTTCTCTAGCGGGAGGGACCTACGAGCAGTACTTC. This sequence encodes CASSSLAGGTYEQYF. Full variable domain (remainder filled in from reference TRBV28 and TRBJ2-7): DVKVTQSSRYLVKRTGEKVFLECVQDMDHENMFWYRQDPGLGLRLIYFSYDVKMKEKGDIPEGYSVSREKKERFSLILESASTNQTSMYLCASSSLAGGTYEQYFGPGTRLTVT.

CDR3 in amino acids: CASSGSGSGQYF. CDR3 DNA: TGTGCCAGCTCCGGGTCGGGCAGCGGGCAGTACTTC. The chain employs TRBV6-5 and TRBJ2-7, with D possibly being TRBD2 (5 bases). This CDR3 region has 12 residues. Germline V gene sequence: CDR1 MNHEY, CDR2 SVGAGI. Trimming shortened V by 8 bases and J by 9 bases, and 17 bases separated the two germline ends.

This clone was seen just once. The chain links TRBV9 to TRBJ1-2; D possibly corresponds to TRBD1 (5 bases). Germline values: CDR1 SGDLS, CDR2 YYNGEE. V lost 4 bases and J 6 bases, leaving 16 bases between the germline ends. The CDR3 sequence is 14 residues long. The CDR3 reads CASSLRPEGDGYTF. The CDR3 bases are TGTGCCAGCAGCCTACGACCCGAAGGGGATGGCTACACCTTC.

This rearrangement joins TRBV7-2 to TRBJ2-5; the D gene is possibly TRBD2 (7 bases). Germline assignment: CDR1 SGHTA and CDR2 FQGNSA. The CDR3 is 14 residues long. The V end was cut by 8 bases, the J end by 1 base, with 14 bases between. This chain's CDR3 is CASGLRGGQETQYF. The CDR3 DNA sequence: TGTGCCAGCGGACTGAGGGGGGGCCAAGAGACCCAGTACTTC.

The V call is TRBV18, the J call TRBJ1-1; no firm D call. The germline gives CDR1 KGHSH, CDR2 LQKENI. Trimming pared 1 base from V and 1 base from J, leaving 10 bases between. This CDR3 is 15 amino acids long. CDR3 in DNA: TGTGCCAGCTCACCACTATCCGCACCGAACACTGAAGCTTTCTTT. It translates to CASSPLSAPNTEAFF.

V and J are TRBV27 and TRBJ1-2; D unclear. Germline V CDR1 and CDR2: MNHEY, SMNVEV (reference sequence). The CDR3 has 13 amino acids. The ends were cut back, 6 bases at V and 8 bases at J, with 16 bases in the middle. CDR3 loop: CASRTAGNGGYTF. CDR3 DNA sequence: TGTGCCAGCAGGACGGCCGGGAATGGAGGCTACACCTTC.

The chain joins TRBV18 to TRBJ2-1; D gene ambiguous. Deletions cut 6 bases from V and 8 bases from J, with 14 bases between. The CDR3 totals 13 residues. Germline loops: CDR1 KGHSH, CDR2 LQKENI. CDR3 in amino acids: CASSPRLGDEQFF. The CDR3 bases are TGTGCCAGCTCCCCCCGTTTAGGCGATGAGCAGTTCTTC. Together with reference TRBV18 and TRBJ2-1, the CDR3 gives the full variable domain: NAGVMQNPRHLVRRRGQEARLRCSPMKGHSHVYWYRQLPEEGLKFMVYLQKENIIDESGMPKERFSAEFPKEGPSILRIQQVVRGDSAAYFCASSPRLGDEQFFGPGTRLTVL.

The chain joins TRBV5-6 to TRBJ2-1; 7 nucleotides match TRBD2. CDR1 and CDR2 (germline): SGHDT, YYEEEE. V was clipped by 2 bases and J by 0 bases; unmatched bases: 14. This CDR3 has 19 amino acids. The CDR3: CASSLGNLADGGSYNEQFF. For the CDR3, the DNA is TGTGCCAGCAGCTTAGGGAACCTAGCGGACGGCGGCTCCTACAATGAGCAGTTCTTC. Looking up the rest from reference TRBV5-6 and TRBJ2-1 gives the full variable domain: DAGVTQSPTHLIKTRGQQVTLRCSPKSGHDTVSWYQQALGQGPQFIFQYYEEEERQRGNFPDRFSGHQFPNYSSELNVNALLLGDSALYLCASSLGNLADGGSYNEQFFGPGTRLTVL.

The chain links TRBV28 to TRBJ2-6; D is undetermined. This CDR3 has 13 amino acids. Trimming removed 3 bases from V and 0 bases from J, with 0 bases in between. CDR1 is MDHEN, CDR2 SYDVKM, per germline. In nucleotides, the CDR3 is TGTGCCAGCAGTTTCTCTGGGGCCAACGTCCTGACTTTC. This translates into CASSFSGANVLTF.

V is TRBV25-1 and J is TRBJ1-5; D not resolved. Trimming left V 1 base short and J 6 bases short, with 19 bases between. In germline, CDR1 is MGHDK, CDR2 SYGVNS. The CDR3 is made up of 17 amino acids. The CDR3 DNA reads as TGTGCCAGCAGTGAATTGGGGTCGGGGTCGGTCTGTCAGCCCCAGCATTTT. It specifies CASSELGSGSVCQPQHF. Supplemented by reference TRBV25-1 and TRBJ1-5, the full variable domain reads EADIYQTPRYLVIGTGKKITLECSQTMGHDKMYWYQQDPGMELHLIHYSYGVNSTEKGDLSSESTVSRIRTEHFPLTLESARPSHTSQYLCASSELGSGSVCQPQHFGDGTRLSIL.

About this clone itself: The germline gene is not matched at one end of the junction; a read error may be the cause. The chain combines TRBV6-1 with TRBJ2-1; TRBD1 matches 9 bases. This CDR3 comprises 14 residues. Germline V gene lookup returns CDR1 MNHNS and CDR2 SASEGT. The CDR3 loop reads CASSERGYRGQGVF. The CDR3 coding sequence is TGTGCCAGCAGTGAACGGGGATACAGGGGGCAGGGAGTCTTC.

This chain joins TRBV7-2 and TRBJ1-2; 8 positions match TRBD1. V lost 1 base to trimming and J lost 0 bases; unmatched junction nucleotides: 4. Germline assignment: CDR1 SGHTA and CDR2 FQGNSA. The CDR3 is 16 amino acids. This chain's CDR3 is CASSLVGTGANYGYTF. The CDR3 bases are TGTGCCAGCAGCTTAGTCGGGACAGGCGCTAACTATGGCTACACCTTC.

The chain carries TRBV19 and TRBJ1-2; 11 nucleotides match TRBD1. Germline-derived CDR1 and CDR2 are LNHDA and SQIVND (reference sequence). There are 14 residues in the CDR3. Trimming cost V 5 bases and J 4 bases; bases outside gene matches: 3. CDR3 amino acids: CASSLGQGVYGYTF. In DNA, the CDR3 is TGTGCCAGTAGTCTGGGACAGGGGGTCTATGGCTACACCTTC.

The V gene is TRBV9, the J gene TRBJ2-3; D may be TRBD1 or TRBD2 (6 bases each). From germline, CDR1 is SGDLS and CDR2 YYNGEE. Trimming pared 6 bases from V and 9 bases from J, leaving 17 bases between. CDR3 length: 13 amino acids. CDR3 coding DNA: TGTGCCAGCACCCCCACGGGGGCTGGGACGCAGTATTTT. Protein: CASTPTGAGTQYF.

CDR3 nucleotides: TGTGCCAGCAGCTTAGGAACGTACCAAGAGACCCAGTACTTC. As protein: CASSLGTYQETQYF. This chain uses TRBV7-9 with TRBJ2-5, with D hard to call. In germline, CDR1 is SEHNR, CDR2 FQNEAQ (reference sequence). Trimming left V 1 base short and J 0 bases short, with 6 bases between. This CDR3 spans 14 amino acids.